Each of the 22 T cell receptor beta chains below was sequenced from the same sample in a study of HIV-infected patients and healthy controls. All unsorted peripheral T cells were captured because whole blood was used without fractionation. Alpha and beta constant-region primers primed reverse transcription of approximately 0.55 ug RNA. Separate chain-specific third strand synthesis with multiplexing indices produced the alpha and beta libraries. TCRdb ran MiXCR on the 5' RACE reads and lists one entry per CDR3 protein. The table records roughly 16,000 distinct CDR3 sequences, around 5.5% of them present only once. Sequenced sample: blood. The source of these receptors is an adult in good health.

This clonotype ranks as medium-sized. CDR3 protein: CAISERGQTSTDTQYF. CDR3 coding DNA: TGTGCCATCAGTGAAAGAGGACAGACTAGCACAGATACGCAGTATTTT. This chain uses TRBV10-3 with TRBJ2-3, with D possibly being TRBD1 (6 bases). CDR1 is ENHRY, CDR2 SYGVKD, per germline. The CDR3 has 16 amino acids. Trimming took 3 bases from V and 0 from J, leaving 13 bases between them.

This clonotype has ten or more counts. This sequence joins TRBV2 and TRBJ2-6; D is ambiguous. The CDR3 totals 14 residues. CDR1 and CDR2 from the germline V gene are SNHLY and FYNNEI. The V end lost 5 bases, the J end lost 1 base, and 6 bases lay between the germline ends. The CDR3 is CASSRISGANVLTF. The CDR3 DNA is TGTGCCAGCAGTCGGATATCTGGGGCCAACGTCCTGACTTTC. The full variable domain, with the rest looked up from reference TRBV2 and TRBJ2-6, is EPEVTQTPSHQVTQMGQEVILRCVPISNHLYFYWYRQILGQKVEFLVSFYNNEISEKSEIFDDQFSVERPDGSNFTLKIRSTKLEDSAMYFCASSRISGANVLTFGAGSRLTVL.

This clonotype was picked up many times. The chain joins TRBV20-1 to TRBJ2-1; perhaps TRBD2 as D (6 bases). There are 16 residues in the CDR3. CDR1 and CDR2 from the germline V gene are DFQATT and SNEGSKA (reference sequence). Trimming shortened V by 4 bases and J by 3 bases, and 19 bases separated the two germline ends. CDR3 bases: TGCAGTGCTACCCTCTACGCGGGACGGCTCTACAATGAGCAGTTCTTC. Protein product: CSATLYAGRLYNEQFF.

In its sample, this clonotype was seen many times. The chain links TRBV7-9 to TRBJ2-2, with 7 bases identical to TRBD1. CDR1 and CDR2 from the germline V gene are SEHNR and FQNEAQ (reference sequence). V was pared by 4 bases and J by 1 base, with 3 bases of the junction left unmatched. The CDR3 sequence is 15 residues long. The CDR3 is CASSSGGLNTGELFF. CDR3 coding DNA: TGTGCCAGCAGCTCAGGGGGTTTGAACACCGGGGAGCTGTTTTTT.

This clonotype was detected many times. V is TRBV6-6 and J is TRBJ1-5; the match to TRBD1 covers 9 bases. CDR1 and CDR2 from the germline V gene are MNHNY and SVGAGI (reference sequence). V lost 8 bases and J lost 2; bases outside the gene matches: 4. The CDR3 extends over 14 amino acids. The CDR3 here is CASGTGSGNQPQHF. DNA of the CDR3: TGTGCCAGCGGGACAGGGTCTGGCAATCAGCCCCAGCATTTT.

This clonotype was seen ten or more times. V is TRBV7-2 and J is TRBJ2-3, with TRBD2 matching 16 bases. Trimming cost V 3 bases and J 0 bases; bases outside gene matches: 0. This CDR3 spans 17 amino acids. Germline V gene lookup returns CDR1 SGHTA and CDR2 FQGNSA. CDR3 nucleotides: TGTGCCAGCAGCTTGGGACTAGCGGGGGGGAGCACAGATACGCAGTATTTT. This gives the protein CASSLGLAGGSTDTQYF.

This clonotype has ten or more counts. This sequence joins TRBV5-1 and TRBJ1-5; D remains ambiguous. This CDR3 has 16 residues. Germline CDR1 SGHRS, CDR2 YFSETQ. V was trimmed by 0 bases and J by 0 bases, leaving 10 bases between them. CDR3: CASSLGDADSNQPQHF. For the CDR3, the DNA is TGCGCCAGCAGCTTGGGAGACGCAGATAGCAATCAGCCCCAGCATTTT.

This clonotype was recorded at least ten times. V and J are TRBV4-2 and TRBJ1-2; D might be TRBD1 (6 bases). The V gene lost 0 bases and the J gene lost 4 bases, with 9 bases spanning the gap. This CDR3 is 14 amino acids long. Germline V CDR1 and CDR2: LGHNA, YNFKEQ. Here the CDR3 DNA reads TGTGCCAGCAGCCAAGATGGGGGCGGCTATGGCTACACCTTC. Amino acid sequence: CASSQDGGGYGYTF.

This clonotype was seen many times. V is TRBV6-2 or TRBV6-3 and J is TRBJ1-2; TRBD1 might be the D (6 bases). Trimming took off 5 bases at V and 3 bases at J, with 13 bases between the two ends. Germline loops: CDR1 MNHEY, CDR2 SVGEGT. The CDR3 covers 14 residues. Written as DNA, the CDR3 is TGTGCCAGCAGTGCAGGGGATCGTCACTATGGCTACACCTTC. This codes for CASSAGDRHYGYTF.

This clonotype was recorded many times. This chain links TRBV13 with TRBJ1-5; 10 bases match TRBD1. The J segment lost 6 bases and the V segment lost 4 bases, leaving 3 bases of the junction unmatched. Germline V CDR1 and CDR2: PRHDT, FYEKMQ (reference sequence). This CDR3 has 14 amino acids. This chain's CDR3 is CASSSGTGVQPQHF. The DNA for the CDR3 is TGTGCCAGCAGCTCCGGGACAGGGGTTCAGCCCCAGCATTTT.

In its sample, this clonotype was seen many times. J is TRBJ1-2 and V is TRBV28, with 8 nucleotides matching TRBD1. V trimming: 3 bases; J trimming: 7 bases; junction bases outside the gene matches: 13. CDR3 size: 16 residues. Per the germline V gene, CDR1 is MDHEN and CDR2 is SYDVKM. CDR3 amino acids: CASSLSPPTGGGGYTF. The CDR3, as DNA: TGTGCCAGCAGTTTGTCTCCTCCCACAGGGGGGGGTGGCTACACCTTC.

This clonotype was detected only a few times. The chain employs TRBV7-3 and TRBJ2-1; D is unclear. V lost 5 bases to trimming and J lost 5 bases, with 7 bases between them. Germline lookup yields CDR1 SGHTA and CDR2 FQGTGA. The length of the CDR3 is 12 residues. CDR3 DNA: TGTGCCAGCAGCCGAACCCACAATGAGCAGTTCTTC. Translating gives CASSRTHNEQFF.

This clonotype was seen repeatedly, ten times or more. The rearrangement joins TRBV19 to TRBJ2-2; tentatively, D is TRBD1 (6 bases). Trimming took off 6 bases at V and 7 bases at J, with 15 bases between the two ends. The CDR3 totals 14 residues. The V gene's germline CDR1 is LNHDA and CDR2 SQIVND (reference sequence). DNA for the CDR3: TGTGCCAGTAGATCTCCAGGGGTTGGCGGGGAGCTGTTTTTT. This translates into CASRSPGVGGELFF.

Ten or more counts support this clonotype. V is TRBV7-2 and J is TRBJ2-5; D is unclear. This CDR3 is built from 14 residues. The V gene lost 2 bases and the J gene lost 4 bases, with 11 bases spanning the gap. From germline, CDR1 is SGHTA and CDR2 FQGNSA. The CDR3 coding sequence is TGTGCCAGCAGCTTAATAGACCGACGAGAGACCCAGTACTTC. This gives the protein CASSLIDRRETQYF.

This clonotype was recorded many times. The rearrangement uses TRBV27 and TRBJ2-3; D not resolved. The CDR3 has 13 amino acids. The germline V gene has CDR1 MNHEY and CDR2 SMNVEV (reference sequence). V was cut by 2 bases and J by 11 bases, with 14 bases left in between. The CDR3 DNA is TGTGCCAGCAGTTTACGCGGACGGATCAAGCAGTATTTT. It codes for CASSLRGRIKQYF.

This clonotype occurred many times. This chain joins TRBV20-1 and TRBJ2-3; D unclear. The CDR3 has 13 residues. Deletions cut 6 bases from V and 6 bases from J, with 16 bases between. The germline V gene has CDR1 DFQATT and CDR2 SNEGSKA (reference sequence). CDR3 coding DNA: TGCAGTGCCGGGTATCGGTCGGTGGATACGCAGTATTTT. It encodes CSAGYRSVDTQYF.

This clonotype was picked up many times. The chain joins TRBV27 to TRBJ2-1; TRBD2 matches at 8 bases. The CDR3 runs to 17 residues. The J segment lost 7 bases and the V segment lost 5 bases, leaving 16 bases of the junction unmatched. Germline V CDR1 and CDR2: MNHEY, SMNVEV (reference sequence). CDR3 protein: CASSPDHPGTSKNEQFF. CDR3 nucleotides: TGTGCCAGCAGTCCGGACCACCCCGGGACTAGTAAGAATGAGCAGTTCTTC.

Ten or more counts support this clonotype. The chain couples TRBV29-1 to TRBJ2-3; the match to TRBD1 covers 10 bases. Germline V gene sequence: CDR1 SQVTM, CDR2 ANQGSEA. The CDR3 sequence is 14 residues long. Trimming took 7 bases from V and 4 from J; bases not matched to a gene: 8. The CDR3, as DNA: TGCAGCGGGAATCGGGACAGGGGAGCAGATACGCAGTATTTT. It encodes CSGNRDRGADTQYF.

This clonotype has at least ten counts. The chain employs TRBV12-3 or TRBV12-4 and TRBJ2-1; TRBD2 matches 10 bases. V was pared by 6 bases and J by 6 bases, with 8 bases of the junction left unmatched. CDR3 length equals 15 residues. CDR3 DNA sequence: TGTGCCAGCAGCAGGAGCGGGGGGGCCTTCAATGAGCAGTTCTTC. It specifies CASSRSGGAFNEQFF.

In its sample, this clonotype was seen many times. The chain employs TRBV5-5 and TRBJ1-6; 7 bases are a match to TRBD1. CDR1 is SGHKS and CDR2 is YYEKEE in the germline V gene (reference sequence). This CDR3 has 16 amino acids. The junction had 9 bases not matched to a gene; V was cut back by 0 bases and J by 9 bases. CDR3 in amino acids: CASSLVGRGEASPLHF. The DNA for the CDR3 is TGTGCCAGCAGCTTGGTGGGCAGGGGGGAAGCTTCACCCCTCCACTTT.

The CDR3 region is CASSLERADTDTQYF. In DNA form, the CDR3 reads TGCGCCAGCAGCTTGGAACGAGCGGACACAGATACGCAGTATTTT. The V gene is TRBV5-1, the J gene TRBJ2-3, with D possibly matching TRBD2 (5 bases). V was clipped by 0 bases and J by 2 bases, with 10 bases between them. CDR1 SGHRS and CDR2 YFSETQ come from the germline V gene. The CDR3 is 15 residues long.

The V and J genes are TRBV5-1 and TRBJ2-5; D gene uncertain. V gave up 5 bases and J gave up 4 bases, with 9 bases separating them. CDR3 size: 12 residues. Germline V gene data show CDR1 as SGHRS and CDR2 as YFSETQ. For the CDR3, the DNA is TGCGCCAGCAGGGATTCCATAGAGACCCAGTACTTC. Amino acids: CASRDSIETQYF. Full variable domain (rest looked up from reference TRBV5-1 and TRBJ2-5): KAGVTQTPRYLIKTRGQQVTLSCSPISGHRSVSWYQQTPGQGLQFLFEYFSETQRNKGNFPGRFSGRQFSNSRSEMNVSTLELGDSALYLCASRDSIETQYFGPGTRLLVL.